The 14 T cell receptor beta chains reported below all come from one sample, sequenced in a study of T cells in localized non-small cell lung cancer. Some clones are missing from TCRdb's copy, which holds only in-frame ones; the method was immunoSEQ multiplex PCR. Here the sample spans about 40,000 clones, around 86% being singletons. Sequenced here: peripheral blood, sampled before any cancer treatment. The receptors were gathered from a man between 18 and 55 years old with stage I lung adenocarcinoma.

The V call is TRBV10-3, the J call TRBJ1-6; no reliable D call. Trimming took off 5 bases at V and 9 bases at J, with 14 bases between the two ends. There are 14 residues in the CDR3. Looked up from germline, CDR1 is ENHRY and CDR2 is SYGVKD. CDR3 sequence reads: CAISNVGLGSPLHF. The CDR3 bases are TGTGCCATCAGTAACGTCGGTTTAGGTTCACCCCTCCACTTT.

This clone was seen a handful of times. This sequence joins TRBV7-2 and TRBJ1-5; 11 positions match TRBD1. The V gene's germline CDR1 is SGHTA and CDR2 FQGNSA. The CDR3 runs 15 residues. The trim removed 1 base at V and 8 bases at J, leaving 4 bases unmatched. The CDR3 is CASSLGTGGREPQHF. CDR3 in DNA: TGTGCCAGCAGCTTAGGGACAGGGGGCAGGGAGCCCCAGCATTTT.

The chain recombines TRBV2 with TRBJ2-1, with D possibly being TRBD1 or TRBD2 (5 bases each). From germline, CDR1 is SNHLY and CDR2 FYNNEI. The CDR3 runs 15 residues. V dropped 4 bases and J dropped 0 bases, with 10 bases sitting between them. The CDR3 DNA reads TGTGCCAGCAGTGTTGAGGGGTTCTCCTACAATGAGCAGTTCTTC. Translating gives CASSVEGFSYNEQFF. Using reference TRBV2 and TRBJ2-1 for the parts outside the CDR3, the full variable domain is EPEVTQTPSHQVTQMGQEVILRCVPISNHLYFYWYRQILGQKVEFLVSFYNNEISEKSEIFDDQFSVERPDGSNFTLKIRSTKLEDSAMYFCASSVEGFSYNEQFFGPGTRLTVL.

The V call is TRBV19, the J call TRBJ2-6; D gene ambiguous. Germline-derived CDR1 and CDR2 are LNHDA and SQIVND (reference sequence). The V and J ends lost 1 base and 0 bases respectively, with 1 base between them. The CDR3 spans 14 residues. CDR3 nucleotides: TGTGCCAGTAGTATAGGCTCTGGGGCCAACGTCCTGACTTTC. The encoded protein is CASSIGSGANVLTF.

The CDR3 spells CASSDTTSGDETQYF. The CDR3 DNA is TGTGCCAGCAGTGATACGACTAGCGGGGATGAGACCCAGTACTTC. V usage is TRBV25-1 and J usage is TRBJ2-5, with TRBD2 identical over 11 bases. The CDR3 spans 15 residues. Germline CDR1 and CDR2: MGHDK and SYGVNS. J gave up 5 bases and V 3 bases, and 5 bases lay outside the gene matches.

This clone has a single count. V usage is TRBV10-2 and J usage is TRBJ2-2, with 11 bases matching TRBD1. The CDR3 runs to 16 residues. Trimming removed 3 bases from V and 4 bases from J; junction bases left unmatched: 4. Germline lookup yields CDR1 WSHSY and CDR2 SAAADI. The CDR3 sequence: CASSDWDRGTTGELFF. Written as DNA, the CDR3 is TGCGCCAGCAGTGATTGGGACAGGGGGACCACCGGGGAGCTGTTTTTT.

V and J are TRBV7-9 and TRBJ2-1; D not resolved. The CDR3 covers 13 residues. Trimming took 1 base from V and 8 from J, leaving 9 bases between them. The germline V gene has CDR1 SEHNR and CDR2 FQNEAQ (reference sequence). This chain's CDR3 is CASSLVVKDEQFF. The CDR3 DNA follows: TGTGCCAGCAGCTTAGTGGTTAAAGATGAGCAGTTCTTC.

Points on this clone: This sequence may be a read error, since a much larger clone differs from it by one base. The same CDR3 arises from other DNA sequences in this sample as well. The genes are TRBV5-5 and TRBJ2-1; possibly TRBD1 for D (5 bases). CDR3 length: 13 amino acids. Trimming cost V 2 bases and J 3 bases, with 6 bases left between them. Germline CDR1 reads SGHKS; CDR2 reads YYEKEE (reference sequence). CDR3 DNA sequence: TGTGCCAGCAGCTTAGACAGCTACAATGAGCAGTTCTTC. Protein product: CASSLDSYNEQFF.

CDR3 DNA sequence: TGTGCCAGTAGTACTCCTGCGGTATGGACCTATGGCTACACCTTC. This translates into CASSTPAVWTYGYTF. J is TRBJ1-2 and V is TRBV19, with D uncertain. The CDR3 length is 15 residues. The germline V gene encodes CDR1 LNHDA and CDR2 SQIVND (reference sequence). Trimming shortened V by 4 bases and J by 4 bases, and 16 bases separated the two germline ends.

This clone was counted between two and nine times. The genes are TRBV19 and TRBJ2-3, with TRBD2 identical over 13 bases. The CDR3 is 14 residues long. The V segment lost 6 bases and the J segment 4 bases; nucleotides outside the gene matches: 1. Per germline, CDR1 LNHDA and CDR2 SQIVND (reference sequence). The CDR3 DNA reads as TGTGCCAGTAGCGGACTAGCGGGGGCAGATACGCAGTATTTT. Amino acid sequence: CASSGLAGADTQYF.

This clone was recorded only once. This chain links TRBV27 with TRBJ1-2, with D possibly being TRBD1 (5 bases). Germline CDR1 and CDR2: MNHEY and SMNVEV (reference sequence). The V gene lost 4 bases and the J gene lost 2 bases, with 11 bases spanning the gap. The CDR3 has 14 amino acids. The CDR3 sequence is CASSYVTGNYGYTF. The CDR3 coding sequence is TGTGCCAGCAGTTACGTTACAGGCAACTATGGCTACACCTTC.

This clone showed up just once. This chain links TRBV15 with TRBJ1-1; no clear D gene. The V and J ends lost 2 bases and 2 bases respectively, with 6 bases between them. Germline V gene data show CDR1 as LNHNV and CDR2 as YYDKDF (reference sequence). CDR3 length: 13 residues. This CDR3 reads CATSRSRNTEAFF. The CDR3 bases are TGTGCCACCAGCAGATCGCGAAACACTGAAGCTTTCTTT. Looking up the rest from reference TRBV15 and TRBJ1-1 gives the full variable domain: DAMVIQNPRYQVTQFGKPVTLSCSQTLNHNVMYWYQQKSSQAPKLLFHYYDKDFNNEADTPDNFQSRRPNTSFCFLDIRSPGLGDTAMYLCATSRSRNTEAFFGQGTRLTVV.

The chain uses TRBV11-2 and TRBJ2-5; 7 bases match TRBD1. Germline CDR1 reads SGHAT; CDR2 reads FQNNGV. This CDR3 region has 14 residues. The V gene end was trimmed by 4 bases and the J gene end by 5 bases; junction bases not matched to a gene: 7. The CDR3 is CASSSQGDWETQYF. CDR3 DNA: TGTGCCAGCAGCTCCCAGGGGGATTGGGAGACCCAGTACTTC.

V is TRBV4-3 and J is TRBJ2-2, with unresolved D. The CDR3 runs to 14 residues. Looked up from germline, CDR1 is LGHNA and CDR2 is YSLEER. V was clipped by 7 bases and J by 5 bases, with 14 bases between them. For the CDR3, the DNA is TGCGCCAGCAAAAGGACCCTGTTGACCGGGGAGCTGTTTTTT. As protein: CASKRTLLTGELFF.